These T cell receptor beta chains were read from a single sample in a study of OX40 agonist ivuxolimab in advanced cancers. Assay used: immunoSEQ multiplex PCR; TCRdb lists only in-frame clones, some missing. The sample yields around 62,000 clones, nearly 90% seen once. The material was CD4+ or CD8+ T cells sorted from blood, obtained in a trial of the OX40 agonist ivuxolimab. All receptors come from an adult with an advanced solid tumor such as melanoma, head and neck, liver or kidney cancer. CDR3s leave out the opening cysteine and the closing phenylalanine or tryptophan.

V gene: TRBV29-1; J gene: TRBJ1-1; CDR3 protein: SVLDTEAF
V gene: TRBV5-4; J gene: TRBJ2-1; CDR3 protein: ASSFLAGSDNEQF
V gene: TRBV9; J gene: TRBJ2-3; CDR3 protein: ASSLWGRAADTQY
V gene: TRBV27; J gene: TRBJ1-2; CDR3 protein: ASSGLGESYGYT
V gene: TRBV29-1; J gene: TRBJ1-1; CDR3 protein: SVEMGGHTEAF
V gene: TRBV19; J gene: TRBJ2-1; CDR3 protein: ASSIGTSSYNEQF
V gene: TRBV5-5; J gene: TRBJ1-2; CDR3 protein: ASSETTGFGGYT
V gene: TRBV4-1; J gene: TRBJ2-2; CDR3 protein: ASSQGVRPNGGGITGELF
V gene: TRBV2; J gene: TRBJ1-2; CDR3 protein: ASSDRRKDGYT
V gene: TRBV6-5; J gene: TRBJ2-1; CDR3 protein: ASSQNNEQF
V gene: TRBV18; J gene: TRBJ2-5; CDR3 protein: ASSPWDSTAETQY
V gene: TRBV27; J gene: TRBJ2-2; CDR3 protein: ASRPFDPIPGELF
V gene: TRBV4-3; J gene: TRBJ2-1; CDR3 protein: ASSQVRGSYNEQF
V gene: TRBV6-5; J gene: TRBJ2-1; CDR3 protein: ASSIAGEREF
V gene: TRBV4-2; J gene: TRBJ1-2; CDR3 protein: ASSQDVDRGYYGYT
V gene: TRBV19; J gene: TRBJ1-2; CDR3 protein: ASSHPPLGYT
V gene: TRBV10-1; J gene: TRBJ2-1; CDR3 protein: ASSHGNNEQF
V gene: TRBV11-2; J gene: TRBJ2-2; CDR3 protein: ASSLGTGALTGELF
V gene: TRBV6-5; J gene: TRBJ2-1; CDR3 protein: ASYRIGSYNEQF
V gene: TRBV9; J gene: TRBJ2-5; CDR3 protein: ASSVASSGTQY
V gene: TRBV9; J gene: TRBJ2-1; CDR3 protein: ASGSGNEQF
V gene: TRBV13; J gene: TRBJ2-3; CDR3 protein: ASRGRGDPSTDTQY
V gene: TRBV2; J gene: TRBJ1-5; CDR3 protein: ASSRTGTSNQPQH
V gene: TRBV28; J gene: TRBJ1-1; CDR3 protein: ASSFRGMVTEAF
V gene: TRBV2; J gene: TRBJ2-5; CDR3 protein: ASSAGLRETQY
V gene: TRBV5-8; J gene: TRBJ1-1; CDR3 protein: ASSFIAGRTEAF
V gene: TRBV6-1; J gene: TRBJ1-4; CDR3 protein: ASSEFDQWEKLF
V gene: TRBV28; J gene: TRBJ2-2; CDR3 protein: ASSSNLDPDRGWNTGELF
V gene: TRBV11-3; J gene: TRBJ2-1; CDR3 protein: ASSLDSSSYNEQF